This T cell receptor (beta chain) stems from a study of blood T cell repertoires in COVID-19. Across the study: Spain, Italy and the United States supplied samples that represented acute and convalescent COVID-19. Sample material is recorded as cDNA or gDNA derived from T cells, B-cell-depleted T cells, or PBMCs.

Original data processing: The authors estimated nucleated cell counts from reference gene primer amplification. TCRdb's table, derived via immunoSEQ multiplex PCR, lists solely in-frame clones and lacks some. The D gene and trimming were derived from the DNA, and the V and J assignments and clone size from that table. The sample contains about 100,000 clones, almost 90% of which appear only once. This clone was seen only a few times. The sequenced sample was peripheral blood. This receptor was identified in a human donor in a cohort sampled during active COVID-19.

The DNA of the CDR3 is TGCGCCAGCAGTCACCGGGACAGAGAAACTGAAGCTTTCTTT. Translation: CASSHRDRETEAFF. J is TRBJ1-1 and V is TRBV5-1, with 7 bases fitting TRBD1. Germline V gene lookup returns CDR1 SGHRS and CDR2 YFSETQ. The CDR3 runs 14 residues. V lost 5 bases to trimming and J lost 5 bases; unmatched junction nucleotides: 9. The complete variable domain, with remaining parts taken from reference TRBV5-1 and TRBJ1-1, reads KAGVTQTPRYLIKTRGQQVTLSCSPISGHRSVSWYQQTPGQGLQFLFEYFSETQRNKGNFPGRFSGRQFSNSRSEMNVSTLELGDSALYLCASSHRDRETEAFFGQGTRLTVV.